These 24 T cell receptor beta chains came from one sample sequenced in a study of shared clonotypes between healthy human individuals. TCRdb's table, derived via immunoSEQ multiplex PCR, lists solely in-frame clones and lacks some. The table records 2 million to 2.5 million clones, approximately 94% of them present only once. Input material: naive CD4+ T cells from PBMCs. The subset: CD45RA+ positively selected. The receptors shown here come from a man younger than 35 in good health. Some clones in this sample may be carry-over from other donors' samples.

This chain links TRBV5-1 with TRBJ2-2; a weak D match, TRBD2 (6 bases). Trimming took 4 bases from V and 4 from J, leaving 17 bases between them. Germline V CDR1 and CDR2: SGHRS, YFSETQ. This CDR3 has 16 amino acids. The CDR3 region is CASSALRGGTTGELFF. The CDR3 DNA reads as TGCGCCAGCAGCGCCCTACGTGGCGGGACCACCGGGGAGCTGTTTTTT.

The chain recombines TRBV28 with TRBJ2-3; TRBD2 matches 8 bases. The CDR3 has 15 amino acids. The germline V gene has CDR1 MDHEN and CDR2 SYDVKM. Trimming removed 3 bases from V and 4 bases from J; junction bases left unmatched: 6. The CDR3 DNA is TGTGCCAGCAGTTTGCGGGAGGTTTCTTCAGATACGCAGTATTTT. The encoded protein is CASSLREVSSDTQYF.

This chain uses TRBV5-5 with TRBJ2-7, with D possibly matching TRBD2 (6 bases). Germline V CDR1 and CDR2: SGHKS, YYEKEE (reference sequence). The CDR3 spans 13 residues. Trimming cost V 5 bases and J 8 bases, with 17 bases left between them. CDR3 nucleotide sequence: TGTGCCAGCAGTCCTTGGGACGGGGGAAAGCAGTACTTC. It specifies CASSPWDGGKQYF.

V is TRBV2 and J is TRBJ1-2; D call uncertain. V lost 3 bases, J lost 4 bases, and 9 bases lay in between. The CDR3 contains 13 residues. In germline, CDR1 is SNHLY, CDR2 FYNNEI. CDR3 bases: TGTGCCAGCAGTGATGTCCTAGGCTATGGCTACACCTTC. Its translation is CASSDVLGYGYTF.

The rearrangement uses TRBV6-5 and TRBJ2-3; D is possibly TRBD2 (6 bases). The ends were cut back, 6 bases at V and 2 bases at J, with 12 bases in the middle. Germline lookup yields CDR1 MNHEY and CDR2 SVGAGI. There are 14 residues in the CDR3. The CDR3, as DNA: TGTGCCAGCAGGGCGGGATTCTCCACAGATACGCAGTATTTT. It is translated as CASRAGFSTDTQYF.

The chain uses TRBV28 and TRBJ1-1, with D perhaps TRBD1 (5 bases). The ends were cut back, 7 bases at V and 1 base at J, with 10 bases in the middle. Germline lookup yields CDR1 MDHEN and CDR2 SYDVKM. This CDR3 is built from 13 residues. This CDR3 is CASTGASNTEAFF. CDR3 DNA: TGTGCCAGCACCGGGGCCTCGAACACTGAAGCTTTCTTT.

This clone was observed a single time. The V and J genes are TRBV6-1 and TRBJ2-2; D possibly corresponds to TRBD2 (6 bases). The germline CDR1 and CDR2 sequences are MNHNS and SASEGT. The V and J ends lost 3 bases and 2 bases respectively, with 7 bases between them. The CDR3 spans 14 residues. CDR3 sequence: CASSDGGNTGELFF. CDR3 bases: TGTGCCAGCAGTGACGGGGGAAACACCGGGGAGCTGTTTTTT.

Notes on this clone: This specimen includes other DNA sequences encoding the same CDR3. The chain joins TRBV6-6 to TRBJ1-2; 8 nucleotides agree with TRBD1. The V segment lost 6 bases and the J segment 7 bases; nucleotides outside the gene matches: 4. The CDR3 extends over 12 amino acids. In germline, CDR1 is MNHNY, CDR2 SVGAGI (reference sequence). Here the CDR3 DNA reads TGTGCCAGCAGAGGACAGGGTCGTGGCTACACCTTC. Translation gives CASRGQGRGYTF.

V and J are TRBV6-1 and TRBJ2-2; 9 bases map to TRBD1. J was trimmed by 7 bases and V by 6 bases; bases with no gene match: 9. The length of the CDR3 is 15 residues. Germline CDR1 reads MNHNS; CDR2 reads SASEGT. CDR3 amino acids: CASSAAGTGNGELFF. DNA of the CDR3: TGTGCCAGCAGCGCCGCCGGGACAGGGAACGGGGAGCTGTTTTTT.

In its sample, this clone was seen a few times. The chain is built from TRBV18 and TRBJ1-5; 10 bases map to TRBD1. Germline CDR1 KGHSH, CDR2 LQKENI. There are 15 residues in the CDR3. With V trimmed by 5 bases and J by 4 bases, 5 bases remained unmatched. The DNA of the CDR3 is TGTGCCAGCTCATCCGGGACAGGGGAAAATCAGCCCCAGCATTTT. Protein sequence: CASSSGTGENQPQHF.

The V call is TRBV28, the J call TRBJ1-5; D might be TRBD1 (5 bases). Trimming took 2 bases from V and 0 from J, leaving 8 bases between them. This CDR3 is 15 amino acids long. Germline CDR1 MDHEN, CDR2 SYDVKM. CDR3 loop: CASSLQQASNQPQHF. The DNA of the CDR3 is TGTGCCAGCAGTTTACAACAGGCTAGCAATCAGCCCCAGCATTTT. Complete variable domain (other parts from reference TRBV28 and TRBJ1-5): DVKVTQSSRYLVKRTGEKVFLECVQDMDHENMFWYRQDPGLGLRLIYFSYDVKMKEKGDIPEGYSVSREKKERFSLILESASTNQTSMYLCASSLQQASNQPQHFGDGTRLSIL.

This chain uses TRBV5-4 with TRBJ1-1; D remains ambiguous. The V gene's germline CDR1 is SGHNT and CDR2 YYREEE (reference sequence). CDR3 length equals 13 residues. The V end lost 6 bases, the J end lost 3 bases, and 12 bases lay between the germline ends. This CDR3 is CASTDWGYTEAFF. DNA of the CDR3: TGTGCCAGCACCGATTGGGGATACACTGAAGCTTTCTTT.

The gene calls are TRBV7-9 and TRBJ1-4, with D possibly matching TRBD1 (6 bases). The germline V and J ends were trimmed by 1 base and 10 bases, with 16 bases remaining between them. Germline V gene lookup returns CDR1 SEHNR and CDR2 FQNEAQ (reference sequence). The CDR3 runs to 15 residues. Here the CDR3 reads CASSLEATEGGKLFF. As DNA, the CDR3 is TGTGCCAGCAGCTTAGAGGCCACGGAGGGGGGAAAACTGTTTTTT.

The J gene is TRBJ1-5, the V gene TRBV28; 10 nucleotides line up with TRBD1. CDR3 length: 15 residues. The junction had 7 bases not matched to a gene; V was cut back by 4 bases and J by 7 bases. CDR1 is MDHEN and CDR2 is SYDVKM in the germline V gene. The CDR3 DNA sequence: TGTGCCAGCAGTTCACATGGACAGGGGGACCAGCCCCAGCATTTT. Translated, it gives CASSSHGQGDQPQHF.

The genes are TRBV9 and TRBJ2-1; TRBD2 matches at 10 bases. Germline V gene lookup returns CDR1 SGDLS and CDR2 YYNGEE. Germline trimming cut 1 base from V and 7 bases from J; bases unmatched to any gene: 8. The CDR3 runs 16 residues. This CDR3 reads CASSVLAGEGRNEQFF. CDR3 nucleotide sequence: TGTGCCAGCAGCGTACTAGCGGGAGAAGGAAGGAATGAGCAGTTCTTC.

Notes on this clone: This CDR3 is also generated by other DNA sequences in the sample. The chain uses TRBV5-1 and TRBJ2-7, with 9 bases that match TRBD1. V lost 0 bases, J lost 3 bases, and 4 bases stayed unmatched. The V gene's germline CDR1 is SGHRS and CDR2 YFSETQ. The CDR3 loop spans 15 amino acids. The CDR3 DNA is TGCGCCAGCAGCTTGGGAGGGACAGGGATCTACGAGCAGTACTTC. This translates into CASSLGGTGIYEQYF.

V is TRBV2 and J is TRBJ2-1, with 8 positions matching TRBD1. The CDR3 spans 15 residues. Germline V gene sequence: CDR1 SNHLY, CDR2 FYNNEI. The V gene end was trimmed by 5 bases and the J gene end by 0 bases; junction bases not matched to a gene: 3. In DNA, the CDR3 is TGTGCCAGCAGTTTCGACAGGGGCTCCTACAATGAGCAGTTCTTC. Its protein product is CASSFDRGSYNEQFF.

The chain uses TRBV7-9 and TRBJ1-5; D is perhaps TRBD1 (6 bases). Trimming left V 4 bases short and J 6 bases short, with 16 bases between. This CDR3 spans 15 amino acids. CDR1 and CDR2 (germline): SEHNR, FQNEAQ (reference sequence). This chain's CDR3 is CASSSGTQGPQPQHF. The DNA for the CDR3 is TGTGCCAGCAGCTCCGGCACCCAGGGGCCTCAGCCCCAGCATTTT.

Turning to this clone: At one end the junction does not follow the germline gene, possibly because of a read error. The chain links TRBV6-6 to TRBJ2-7, with 12 bases identical to TRBD2. This CDR3 has 12 residues. Germline V gene lookup returns CDR1 MNHNY and CDR2 SVGAGI (reference sequence). The CDR3 loop reads CASSYSLAGGLF. CDR3 DNA sequence: TGTGCCAGCAGTTACTCCCTAGCGGGAGGGCTCTTC.

The chain joins TRBV29-1 to TRBJ2-1; TRBD2 agrees at 10 bases. Germline assignment: CDR1 SQVTM and CDR2 ANQGSEA. CDR3 length: 20 amino acids. Trimming cost V 5 bases and J 0 bases; bases outside gene matches: 19. The CDR3: CSVYPLASSGSIISYNEQFF. CDR3 coding DNA: TGCAGCGTTTACCCCCTCGCGTCTAGCGGGAGTATAATCTCCTACAATGAGCAGTTCTTC.

The rearrangement uses TRBV6-6 and TRBJ2-5; the match to TRBD2 covers 9 bases. After removal of 7 bases from V and 5 bases from J, the junction contained 8 bases not matched to a gene. In germline, CDR1 is MNHNY, CDR2 SVGAGI (reference sequence). The CDR3 consists of 14 residues. DNA for the CDR3: TGTGCCAGCACCCTAGCGGGAATCGAGGAGACCCAGTACTTC. Amino acids: CASTLAGIEETQYF.

This clone came up once. Other DNA sequences in this specimen translate into the identical CDR3. V usage is TRBV5-1 and J usage is TRBJ1-5; no clear D. Germline loops: CDR1 SGHRS, CDR2 YFSETQ. V was shortened by 2 bases and J by 0 bases, with 9 bases between the two germline ends. This CDR3 is built from 15 residues. The CDR3 loop is CASSLEGNSNQPQHF. CDR3 coding DNA: TGCGCCAGCAGCTTAGAGGGTAATAGCAATCAGCCCCAGCATTTT.

V is TRBV7-3 and J is TRBJ2-3; D is unresolved. Trimming removed 5 bases from V and 2 bases from J, with 17 bases in between. CDR1 is SGHTA, CDR2 FQGTGA, per germline. There are 16 residues in the CDR3. The CDR3 here is CASSPDLAPFTDTQYF. The DNA of the CDR3 is TGTGCCAGCAGCCCCGACCTTGCCCCCTTCACAGATACGCAGTATTTT. The full variable domain, with the rest looked up from reference TRBV7-3 and TRBJ2-3, is GAGVSQTPSNKVTEKGKYVELRCDPISGHTALYWYRQSLGQGPEFLIYFQGTGAADDSGLPNDRFFAVRPEGSVSTLKIQRTERGDSAVYLCASSPDLAPFTDTQYFGPGTRLTVL.

This clone is a singleton in its sample. One junction end disagrees with the germline gene, perhaps due to a read error. This chain joins TRBV14 and TRBJ2-7, with a weak D call TRBD2 (6 bases). Germline V gene lookup returns CDR1 SGHDN and CDR2 FVKESK. CDR3 length: 13 residues. CDR3 region: CASSPISPTGLHF. CDR3 DNA sequence: TGTGCCAGCAGCCCCATCAGCCCGACGGGACTTCACTTC. The full variable domain, with the rest looked up from reference TRBV14 and TRBJ2-7, is EAGVTQFPSHSVIEKGQTVTLRCDPISGHDNLYWYRRVMGKEIKFLLHFVKESKQDESGMPNNRFLAERTGGTYSTLKVQPAELEDSGVYFCASSPISPTGLHFGPGTRLTVT.